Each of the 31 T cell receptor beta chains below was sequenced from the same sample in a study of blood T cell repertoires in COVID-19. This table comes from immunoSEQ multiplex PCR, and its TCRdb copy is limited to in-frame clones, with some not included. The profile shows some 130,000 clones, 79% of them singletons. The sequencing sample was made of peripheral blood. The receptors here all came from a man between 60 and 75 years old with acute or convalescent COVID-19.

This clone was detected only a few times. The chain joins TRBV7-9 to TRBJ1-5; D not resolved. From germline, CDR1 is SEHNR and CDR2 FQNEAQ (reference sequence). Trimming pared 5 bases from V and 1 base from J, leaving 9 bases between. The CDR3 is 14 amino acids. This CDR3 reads CASSLSWSNQPQHF. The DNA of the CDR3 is TGTGCCAGCAGCCTGAGTTGGAGCAATCAGCCCCAGCATTTT. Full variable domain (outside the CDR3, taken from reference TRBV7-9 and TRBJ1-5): DTGVSQNPRHKITKRGQNVTFRCDPISEHNRLYWYRQTLGQGPEFLTYFQNEAQLEKSRLLSDRFSAERPKGSFSTLEIQRTEQGDSAMYLCASSLSWSNQPQHFGDGTRLSIL.

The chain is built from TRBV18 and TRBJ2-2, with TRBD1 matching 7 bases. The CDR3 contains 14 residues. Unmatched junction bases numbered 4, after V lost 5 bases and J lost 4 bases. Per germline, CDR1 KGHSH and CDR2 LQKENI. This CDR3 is CASSEGAVTGELFF. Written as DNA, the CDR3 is TGTGCCAGCTCAGAGGGGGCAGTCACCGGGGAGCTGTTTTTT. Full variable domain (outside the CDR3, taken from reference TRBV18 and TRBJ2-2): NAGVMQNPRHLVRRRGQEARLRCSPMKGHSHVYWYRQLPEEGLKFMVYLQKENIIDESGMPKERFSAEFPKEGPSILRIQQVVRGDSAAYFCASSEGAVTGELFFGEGSRLTVL.

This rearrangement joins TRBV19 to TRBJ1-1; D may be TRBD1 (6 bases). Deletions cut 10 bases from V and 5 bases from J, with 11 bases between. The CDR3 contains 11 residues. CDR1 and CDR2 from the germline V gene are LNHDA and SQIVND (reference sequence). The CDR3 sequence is CAIKGGTEAFF. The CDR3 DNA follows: TGTGCCATCAAGGGGGGGACTGAAGCTTTCTTT. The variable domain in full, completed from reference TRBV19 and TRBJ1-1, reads DGGITQSPKYLFRKEGQNVTLSCEQNLNHDAMYWYRQDPGQGLRLIYYSQIVNDFQKGDIAEGYSVSREKKESFPLTVTSAQKNPTAFYLCAIKGGTEAFFGQGTRLTVV.

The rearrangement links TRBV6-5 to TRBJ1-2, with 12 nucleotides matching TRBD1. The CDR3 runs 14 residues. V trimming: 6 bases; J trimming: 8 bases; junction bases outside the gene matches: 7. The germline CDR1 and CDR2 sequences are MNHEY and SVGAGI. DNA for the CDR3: TGTGCCAGCAGGCCGGGACAGGGGGCGAGGGGCTACACCTTC. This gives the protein CASRPGQGARGYTF.

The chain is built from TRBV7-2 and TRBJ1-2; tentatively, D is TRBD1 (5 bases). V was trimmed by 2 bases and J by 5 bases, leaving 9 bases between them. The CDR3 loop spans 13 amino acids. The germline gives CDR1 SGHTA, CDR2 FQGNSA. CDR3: CASSLQGGYGYTF. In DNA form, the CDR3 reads TGTGCCAGCAGCTTACAGGGAGGGTATGGCTACACCTTC.

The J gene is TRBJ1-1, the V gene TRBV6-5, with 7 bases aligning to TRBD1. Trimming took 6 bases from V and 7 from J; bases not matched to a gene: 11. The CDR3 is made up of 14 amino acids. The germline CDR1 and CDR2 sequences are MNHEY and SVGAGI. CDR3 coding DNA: TGTGCCAGCAGGAGGGACAGCCAAAAAGGTGAAGCTTTCTTT. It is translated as CASRRDSQKGEAFF.

DNA for the CDR3: TGTGCCACGCAGCGGAGTAGCGGGAACTTAGATACGCAGTATTTT. Residues: CATQRSSGNLDTQYF. This chain joins TRBV24-1 and TRBJ2-3; 8 bases match TRBD2. This CDR3 is 15 amino acids long. The germline CDR1 and CDR2 sequences are KGHDR and SFDVKD. The V gene end was trimmed by 10 bases and the J gene end by 5 bases; junction bases not matched to a gene: 13.

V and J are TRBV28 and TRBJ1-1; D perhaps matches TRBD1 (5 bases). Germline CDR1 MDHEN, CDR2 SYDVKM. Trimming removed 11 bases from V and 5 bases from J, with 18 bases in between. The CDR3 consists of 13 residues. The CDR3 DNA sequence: TGTGCCTTATACAGTTGGGGGGGAACTGAAGCTTTCTTT. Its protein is CALYSWGGTEAFF. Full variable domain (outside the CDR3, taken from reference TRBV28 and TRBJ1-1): DVKVTQSSRYLVKRTGEKVFLECVQDMDHENMFWYRQDPGLGLRLIYFSYDVKMKEKGDIPEGYSVSREKKERFSLILESASTNQTSMYLCALYSWGGTEAFFGQGTRLTVV.

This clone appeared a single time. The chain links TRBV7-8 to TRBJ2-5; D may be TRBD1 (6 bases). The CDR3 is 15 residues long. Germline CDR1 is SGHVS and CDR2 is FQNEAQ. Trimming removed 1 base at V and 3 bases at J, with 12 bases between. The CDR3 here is CASSLGRYREETQYF. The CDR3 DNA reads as TGTGCCAGCAGCTTAGGCCGCTACAGGGAAGAGACCCAGTACTTC.

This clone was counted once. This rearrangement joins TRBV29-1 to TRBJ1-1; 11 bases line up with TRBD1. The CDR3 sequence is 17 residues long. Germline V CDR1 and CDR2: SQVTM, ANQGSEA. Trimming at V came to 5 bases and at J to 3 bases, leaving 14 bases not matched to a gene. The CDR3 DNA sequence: TGCAGCGTTCAGAGGGCGGGACAGGGGGTTTGGGACACTGAAGCTTTCTTT. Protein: CSVQRAGQGVWDTEAFF.

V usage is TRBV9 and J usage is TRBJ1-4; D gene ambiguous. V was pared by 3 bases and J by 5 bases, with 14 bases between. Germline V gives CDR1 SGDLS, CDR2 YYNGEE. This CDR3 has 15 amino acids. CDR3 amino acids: CASSAGEIANEKLFF. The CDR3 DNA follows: TGTGCCAGCAGCGCTGGCGAAATAGCAAATGAAAAACTGTTTTTT.

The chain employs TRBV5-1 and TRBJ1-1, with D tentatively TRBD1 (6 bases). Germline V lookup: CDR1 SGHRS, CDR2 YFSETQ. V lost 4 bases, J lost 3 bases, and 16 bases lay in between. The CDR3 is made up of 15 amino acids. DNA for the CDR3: TGCGCCAGCAGCCTGGGGGCCAGGGTGGACACTGAAGCTTTCTTT. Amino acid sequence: CASSLGARVDTEAFF.

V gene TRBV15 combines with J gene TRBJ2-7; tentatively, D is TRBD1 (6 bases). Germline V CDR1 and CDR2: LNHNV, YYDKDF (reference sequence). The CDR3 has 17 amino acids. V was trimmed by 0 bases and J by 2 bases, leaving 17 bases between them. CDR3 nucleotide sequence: TGTGCCACCAGCAGAGACCGCACCGGGACACCGACCTACGAGCAGTACTTC. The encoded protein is CATSRDRTGTPTYEQYF.

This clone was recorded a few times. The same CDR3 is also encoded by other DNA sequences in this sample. In DNA form, the CDR3 reads TGTGCCAGCAGTTACTCGACGGGATACGAGCAGTACTTC. It codes for CASSYSTGYEQYF. The chain uses TRBV6-5 and TRBJ2-7; TRBD2 might be the D (5 bases). Germline V gene data show CDR1 as MNHEY and CDR2 as SVGAGI. The CDR3 has 13 residues. V lost 0 bases, J lost 4 bases, and 7 bases lay in between.

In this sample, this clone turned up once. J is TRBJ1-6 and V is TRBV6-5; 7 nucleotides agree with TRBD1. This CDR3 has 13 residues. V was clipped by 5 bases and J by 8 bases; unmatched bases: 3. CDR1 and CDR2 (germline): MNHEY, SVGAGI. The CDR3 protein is CASSPTGDSPLHF. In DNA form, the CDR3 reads TGTGCCAGCAGTCCCACAGGGGATTCACCCCTCCACTTT.

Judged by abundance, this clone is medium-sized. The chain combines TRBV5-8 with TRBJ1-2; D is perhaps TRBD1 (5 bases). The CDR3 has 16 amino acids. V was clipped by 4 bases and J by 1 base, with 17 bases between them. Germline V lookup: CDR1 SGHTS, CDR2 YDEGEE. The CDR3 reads CASSPYPGRHNYGYTF. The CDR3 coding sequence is TGTGCCAGCAGCCCTTACCCAGGGCGCCATAACTATGGCTACACCTTC.

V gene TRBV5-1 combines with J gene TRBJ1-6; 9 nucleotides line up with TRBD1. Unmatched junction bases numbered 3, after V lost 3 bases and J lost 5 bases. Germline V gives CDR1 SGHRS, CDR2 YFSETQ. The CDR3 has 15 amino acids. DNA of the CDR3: TGCGCCAGCAGCTCCGGGACAGGGAATAATTCACCCCTCCACTTT. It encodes CASSSGTGNNSPLHF.

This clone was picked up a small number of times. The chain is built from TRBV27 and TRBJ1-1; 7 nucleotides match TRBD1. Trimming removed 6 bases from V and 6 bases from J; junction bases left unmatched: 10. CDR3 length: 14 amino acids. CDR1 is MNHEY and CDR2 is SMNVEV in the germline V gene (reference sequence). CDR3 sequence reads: CASSTTGVRAEAFF. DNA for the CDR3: TGTGCCAGCAGCACCACAGGGGTCCGGGCTGAAGCTTTCTTT.

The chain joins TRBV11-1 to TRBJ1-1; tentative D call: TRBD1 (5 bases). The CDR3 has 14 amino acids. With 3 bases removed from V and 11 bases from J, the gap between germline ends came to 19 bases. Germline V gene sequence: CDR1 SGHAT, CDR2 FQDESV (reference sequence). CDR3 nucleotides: TGTGCCAGCAGCTTTACAGGCGCCCTCAACTCCGCTTTCTTT. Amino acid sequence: CASSFTGALNSAFF.

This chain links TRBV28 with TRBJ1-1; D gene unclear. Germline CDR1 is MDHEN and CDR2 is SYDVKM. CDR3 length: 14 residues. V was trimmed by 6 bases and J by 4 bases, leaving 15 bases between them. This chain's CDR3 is CASRPPQVTTEAFF. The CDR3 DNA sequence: TGTGCCAGCAGACCTCCGCAGGTGACCACTGAAGCTTTCTTT.

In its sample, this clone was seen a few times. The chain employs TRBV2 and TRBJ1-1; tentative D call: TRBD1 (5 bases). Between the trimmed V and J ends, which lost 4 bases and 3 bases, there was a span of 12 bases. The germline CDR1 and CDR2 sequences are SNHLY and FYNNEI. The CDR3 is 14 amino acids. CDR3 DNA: TGTGCCAGCAGTGTTAGGGGAAGCTACACTGAAGCTTTCTTT. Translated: CASSVRGSYTEAFF.

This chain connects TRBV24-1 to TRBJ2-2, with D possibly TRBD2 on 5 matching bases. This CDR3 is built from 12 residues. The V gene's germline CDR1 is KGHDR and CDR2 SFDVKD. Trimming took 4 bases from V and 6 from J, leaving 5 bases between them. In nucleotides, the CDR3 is TGTGCCACCAGTGAAGCGGCCGGGGAGCTGTTTTTT. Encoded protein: CATSEAAGELFF.

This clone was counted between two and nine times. Here the CDR3 reads CASSLAQGANTIYF. For the CDR3, the DNA is TGTGCCAGCAGCTTGGCTCAGGGGGCAAACACCATATATTTT. The chain has TRBV7-8 and TRBJ1-3; 8 bases are a match to TRBD1. This CDR3 is built from 14 residues. V lost 3 bases, J lost 6 bases, and 4 bases stayed unmatched. Germline CDR1 and CDR2: SGHVS and FQNEAQ.

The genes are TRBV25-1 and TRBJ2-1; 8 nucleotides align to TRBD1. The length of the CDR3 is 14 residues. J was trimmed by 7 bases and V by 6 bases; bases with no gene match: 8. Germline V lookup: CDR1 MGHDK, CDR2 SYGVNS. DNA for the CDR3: TGTGCCAGCAGGGTGACAGGGGCGAGAAATGAGCAGTTCTTC. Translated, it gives CASRVTGARNEQFF.

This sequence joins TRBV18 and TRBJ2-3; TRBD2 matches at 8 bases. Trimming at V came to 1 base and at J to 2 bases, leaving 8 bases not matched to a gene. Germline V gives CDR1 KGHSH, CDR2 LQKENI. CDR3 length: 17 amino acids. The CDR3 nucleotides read TGTGCCAGCTCACCACTTGGGACTAGTGTGTACACAGATACGCAGTATTTT. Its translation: CASSPLGTSVYTDTQYF.

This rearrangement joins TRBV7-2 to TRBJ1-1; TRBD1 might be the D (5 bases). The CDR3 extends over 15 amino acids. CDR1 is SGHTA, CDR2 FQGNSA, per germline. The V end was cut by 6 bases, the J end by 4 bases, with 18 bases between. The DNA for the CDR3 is TGTGCCAGCAGGGAAACAGGACCGGCGAGCACTGAAGCTTTCTTT. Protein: CASRETGPASTEAFF.

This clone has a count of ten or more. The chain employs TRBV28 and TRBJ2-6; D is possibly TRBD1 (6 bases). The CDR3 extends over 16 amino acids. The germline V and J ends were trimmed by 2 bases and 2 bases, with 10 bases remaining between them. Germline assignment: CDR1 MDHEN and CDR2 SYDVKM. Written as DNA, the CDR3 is TGTGCCAGCAGTTTACTTCGGGACACTGGGGCCAACGTCCTGACTTTC. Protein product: CASSLLRDTGANVLTF.

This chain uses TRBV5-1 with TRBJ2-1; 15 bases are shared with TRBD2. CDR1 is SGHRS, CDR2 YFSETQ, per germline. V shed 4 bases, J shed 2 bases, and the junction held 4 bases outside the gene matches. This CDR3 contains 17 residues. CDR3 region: CASSAGLAGGTYNEQFF. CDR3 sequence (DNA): TGCGCCAGCAGCGCAGGACTAGCGGGAGGGACCTACAATGAGCAGTTCTTC.

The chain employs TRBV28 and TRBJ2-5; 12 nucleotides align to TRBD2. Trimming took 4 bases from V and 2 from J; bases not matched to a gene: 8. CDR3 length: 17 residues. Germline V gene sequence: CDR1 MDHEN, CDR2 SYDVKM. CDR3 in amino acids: CASSSFGLAGRQETQYF. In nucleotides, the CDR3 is TGTGCCAGCAGTTCGTTCGGACTAGCGGGAAGACAAGAGACCCAGTACTTC. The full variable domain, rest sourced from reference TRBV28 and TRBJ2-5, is DVKVTQSSRYLVKRTGEKVFLECVQDMDHENMFWYRQDPGLGLRLIYFSYDVKMKEKGDIPEGYSVSREKKERFSLILESASTNQTSMYLCASSSFGLAGRQETQYFGPGTRLLVL.

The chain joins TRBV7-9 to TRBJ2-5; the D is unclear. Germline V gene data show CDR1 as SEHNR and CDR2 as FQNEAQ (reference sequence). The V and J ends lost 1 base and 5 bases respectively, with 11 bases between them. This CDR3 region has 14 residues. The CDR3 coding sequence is TGTGCCAGCAGCTTAGACGTATCGCGGGAGACCCAGTACTTC. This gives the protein CASSLDVSRETQYF.

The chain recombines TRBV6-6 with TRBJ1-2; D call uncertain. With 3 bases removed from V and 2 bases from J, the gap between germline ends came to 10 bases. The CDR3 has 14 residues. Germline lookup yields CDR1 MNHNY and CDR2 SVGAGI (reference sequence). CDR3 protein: CASSYLVQNYGYTF. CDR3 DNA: TGTGCCAGCAGTTATTTAGTACAGAACTATGGCTACACCTTC.